These 2 T cell receptor beta chains share one sample of origin, sequenced in a study of glioma-infiltrating T cells. Using RNA template, CDR3s of TCR alpha and beta were amplified with iRepertoire arm-PCR. A single record per CDR3 protein comes from TCRdb applying MiXCR to the multiplex PCR reads. Of over 100,000 distinct CDR3 sequences listed, 20% to 30% are singletons. Material: glioma tissue, nonneoplastic brain tissue, or PBMCs (not recorded which). These TCRs come from a human donor with low-grade glioma or glioblastoma, undergoing nonglioma brain surgery, or in good health (not recorded which).

This clonotype has ten or more counts. The chain carries TRBV27 and TRBJ1-6, with D unclear. V lost 5 bases and J lost 5, with 16 bases in between. Germline CDR1 MNHEY, CDR2 SMNVEV (reference sequence). CDR3 length equals 16 residues. CDR3 loop: CASSPQAGRDNSPLHF. The CDR3 DNA reads as TGTGCCAGCAGTCCCCAGGCCGGTCGAGATAATTCACCCCTCCACTTT.

As concerns this clonotype: One junction end disagrees with the germline gene, perhaps due to a read error. The chain combines TRBV7-8 with TRBJ2-7; D not certain. The CDR3 has 17 amino acids. The germline gives CDR1 SGHVS, CDR2 FQNEAQ. CDR3 coding DNA: TGTGCCACCAGCTTACCGCTCTGCCGCGCTTGGGCGTTGGAGCAGTACTTC. Protein: CATSLPLCRAWALEQYF.